This T cell receptor beta chain was recorded in a study of shared clonotypes between healthy human individuals (dated by TCRdb to about 2020). Background on the whole study: Three men and a couple of women, aged 18 to 49 years, made up the cohort. For each donor, CD4 naive and CD4 memory were each run on three plates, CD8 naive on two plates, and CD8 memory on one plate. Different laboratories and diverse techniques were used to prepare libraries and sequence TCR repertoires, to increase sequencing depth and limit assay-specific biases. Per donor, leukapheresis produced somewhere between about 0.8 and 9 billion PBMCs. The study deeply sequenced blood TCR repertoires of roughly five healthy adults to estimate repertoire size and the extent of clonotype sharing between individuals. Summary of the overall study and its limitations: Sampling was restricted to blood, and TCR repertoires in tissue are likely to differ from TCR repertoires in blood. Compared with non-shared clonotypes, clonotypes shared by all four sorted-subset donors had higher generation probabilities. Pairwise subsampling indicated that sequencing depth was expected to affect the degree of clonotype sharing among donors. Even with the large sequencing depth, rarefaction of the sorted-subset datasets indicated that sequencing was incomplete. Across four donors, approximately 4.9% of naive CD4, roughly 3.3% of naive CD8, roughly 2.2% of memory CD4, and around 0.4% of memory CD8 clonotypes were shared. The small number of donors limited the genetic and exposure-history diversity represented. Larger estimated clonotype richness was generally found for naive subsets than for memory subsets.

TCR CDR3 regions were amplified from genomic DNA by multiplex PCR using the deep immunoSEQ assay. Genomic DNA extracted from each cell subset was distributed evenly over all wells of several immunoSEQ 96-well plates, and each plate served as one replicate. Each replicate PCR for sorted subsets received around 0.2 ug genomic DNA, equal to roughly 30,000 T cell genomes. Purified libraries were quantified with a Qubit 3.0 fluorometer, sized on a Bioanalyzer 2100, and re-quantified with the KAPA Library Quantification kit. A separate single-read 150-cycle Illumina NextSeq 550 flow cell was used to sequence each immunoSEQ 96-well plate. For the original study's pipeline: Because the immunoSEQ output held only junctional sequences and lacked quality scores, the filtering could not match the filtering applied to full-length reads. To assign V/J genes and CDR3, sequences were annotated using PyIR, a Python wrapper for IgBLAST v1.9, with IMGT germline references. Reads were removed for weak V/J assignments (E-value above 1e-6), missing CDR3, stop codons, out-of-frame junctions, or ambiguous translated residues. V3J clonotypes were defined as sequences sharing an identical inferred V gene, J gene, and CDR3 amino acid sequence. To compute the percentage overlap between repertoires, the number of shared unique clonotypes was divided by the size of the smaller repertoire. RTK rarefaction, the Chao1 estimator, and Recon v2.1 estimates of unobserved clonotypes were used to assess repertoire richness. OLGA was used to compute generation probabilities for all TCRbeta clonotypes that the gDNA method yielded from a few donors. TCRdb took this table from immuneACCESS and kept in-frame rearrangements with V and J called. Such tables lack part of the clones; where checked against another copy, unresolved V genes explain under half of the gap, and the rest is unexplained. Clone size and V and J calls were adopted from that table, with D and trimming inferred from the DNA. The table for this sample lists 2 million to 2.5 million clones; 80% to 95% of them were counted only once. The ten largest clonotypes hold 0.35% to 0.45% of the sample.

In the case of this clone: Its target antigen remains unknown. Within one base of it there is no much larger clone, and no base qualities were kept.

The donors were healthy, HIV-negative adults who had no recently reported acute infections or vaccinations. Only Caucasian adults living in Nashville, Tennessee, USA were represented among the donors. CD4+ T cells were enriched through magnetic negative selection, after which naive cells were positively selected on CD45RA and the remaining negative fraction served as the memory subset. Blood was obtained by leukapheresis, after which PBMCs were separated by Ficoll-Histopaque density gradient centrifugation and cryopreserved in liquid nitrogen vapor phase. Purity and quantity of every magnetically sorted T cell population were checked by analytical flow cytometry. Each sorted fraction had its genomic DNA isolated and then quantified by UV absorbance on a Nanodrop 2000c. The CDR3 holds 17 amino acids from the cysteine to the phenylalanine. The DNA shown is the 51-base CDR3, in frame from base 1. V gives up 5 bases and J gives up 0 bases, and the segment between their germline ends measures 19 bases. CDR1 is given as SEHNR and CDR2 as FQNEAQ, both from the germline V gene (reference sequence).

This receptor was identified in a man in his late teens or twenties in good health. Some clones in this sample may be carry-over from other donors' samples. The rearrangement combines TRBV7-9 with TRBJ1-2, with the D gene uncertain. Sequencing was carried out using naive CD4+ T cells from PBMCs. The intended sense of this specimen's cell subset or site label: CD45RA+ positively selected. The DNA sequence is given as TGTGCCAGCAGCCCGATCTTAGTGGCCGGGGCTAACTATGGCTACACCTTC. Translated, this gives CASSPILVAGANYGYTF. The reference TRBV7-9 and TRBJ1-2 proteins fill in what lies around the CDR3, so the full variable domain reads DTGVSQNPRHKITKRGQNVTFRCDPISEHNRLYWYRQTLGQGPEFLTYFQNEAQLEKSRLLSDRFSAERPKGSFSTLEIQRTEQGDSAMYLCASSPILVAGANYGYTFGSGTRLTVV.